This TCR beta chain was recorded in a study of T cell responses to AZD1222 COVID-19 vaccine. Germline V lookup: CDR1 SNHLY, CDR2 FYNNEI. V dropped 6 bases and J dropped 7 bases, with 13 bases sitting between them. This CDR3 is built from 14 residues. Assay used: immunoSEQ multiplex PCR; TCRdb lists only in-frame clones, some missing. The sample carries 120,000 to 150,000 clones, 80% to 95% recorded once. This sequence joins TRBV2 and TRBJ1-6, with unresolved D. This clonotype originated in an adult in good health. The source was peripheral blood, collected on day 0 of AZD1222 vaccination. The CDR3 sequence: CASRLDVGNSPLHF. Written as DNA, the CDR3 is TGTGCCAGCAGATTGGATGTGGGGAATTCACCCCTCCACTTT.